Following are 2 T cell receptor beta chains from one sample sequenced in a study of shared clonotypes between healthy human individuals. CD8 cells regarded as naive lacked CD45RO, were positively chosen for CCR7, and omitted terminally differentiated effector memory CD45RA+ cells. Using immunoSEQ multiplex PCR, the repertoire was profiled, and TCRdb retains in-frame clones only, with some absent. The sample includes 2 million to 2.5 million clones, roughly 91% of them seen just once. Sequenced material: naive CD8+ T cells from PBMCs. The source of these receptors is a man younger than 35 in good health. Some clones in this sample may be carry-over from other donors' samples.

The chain carries TRBV6-5 and TRBJ2-7; TRBD1 might be the D (5 bases). Trimming cost V 10 bases and J 5 bases, with 18 bases left between them. Germline loops: CDR1 MNHEY, CDR2 SVGAGI. This CDR3 comprises 13 residues. This chain's CDR3 is CATGKARFHEQYF. CDR3 DNA: TGTGCCACAGGGAAGGCGAGGTTCCACGAGCAGTACTTC.

The gene calls are TRBV9 and TRBJ2-3; tentatively, D is TRBD1 (5 bases). V lost 3 bases and J 6 bases, leaving 17 bases between the germline ends. CDR1 and CDR2 from the germline V gene are SGDLS and YYNGEE. This CDR3 comprises 15 residues. The CDR3, as DNA: TGTGCCAGCAGCGCGTCGACAGTCAACCTCGATACGCAGTATTTT. Protein sequence: CASSASTVNLDTQYF.